This T cell receptor beta chain is drawn from a study of cytomegalovirus exposure and HLA in healthy donors. Germline CDR1 SNHLY, CDR2 FYNNEI. CDR3 length: 17 amino acids. V was clipped by 6 bases and J by 0 bases, with 19 bases between them. It was with 60 Vbeta and 13 Jbeta primers that the PCR ran. Repertoires were generated with immunoSEQ multiplex PCR, while TCRdb's copy carries only in-frame clones and drops some. This table holds tens of thousands of clones. The specimen sequenced was PBMCs. V gene TRBV2 combines with J gene TRBJ2-3; the D gene is possibly TRBD1 (6 bases). The sequence was collected from a male donor in good health and CMV-seronegative. The CDR3 nucleotides read TGTGCCAGCAGGGATAAACAGGGATCTGCTAGCACAGATACGCAGTATTTT. It translates to CASRDKQGSASTDTQYF. Using reference TRBV2 and TRBJ2-3 for the parts outside the CDR3, the full variable domain is EPEVTQTPSHQVTQMGQEVILRCVPISNHLYFYWYRQILGQKVEFLVSFYNNEISEKSEIFDDQFSVERPDGSNFTLKIRSTKLEDSAMYFCASRDKQGSASTDTQYFGPGTRLTVL.